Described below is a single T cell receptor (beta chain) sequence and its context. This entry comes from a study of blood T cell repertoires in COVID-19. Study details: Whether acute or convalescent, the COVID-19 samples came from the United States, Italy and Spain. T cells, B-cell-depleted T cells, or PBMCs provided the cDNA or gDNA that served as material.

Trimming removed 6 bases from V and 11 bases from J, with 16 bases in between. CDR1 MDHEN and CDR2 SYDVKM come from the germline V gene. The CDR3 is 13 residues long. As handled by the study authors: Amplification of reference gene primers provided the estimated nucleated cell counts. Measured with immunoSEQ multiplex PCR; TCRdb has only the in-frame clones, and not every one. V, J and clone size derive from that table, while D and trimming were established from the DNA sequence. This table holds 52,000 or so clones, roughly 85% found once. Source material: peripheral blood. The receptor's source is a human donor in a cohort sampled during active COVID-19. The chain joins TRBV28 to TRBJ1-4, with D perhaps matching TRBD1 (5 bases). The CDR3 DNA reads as TGTGCCAGCAGCCCCAGGGACTGGGGGAAACTGTTTTTT. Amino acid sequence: CASSPRDWGKLFF.